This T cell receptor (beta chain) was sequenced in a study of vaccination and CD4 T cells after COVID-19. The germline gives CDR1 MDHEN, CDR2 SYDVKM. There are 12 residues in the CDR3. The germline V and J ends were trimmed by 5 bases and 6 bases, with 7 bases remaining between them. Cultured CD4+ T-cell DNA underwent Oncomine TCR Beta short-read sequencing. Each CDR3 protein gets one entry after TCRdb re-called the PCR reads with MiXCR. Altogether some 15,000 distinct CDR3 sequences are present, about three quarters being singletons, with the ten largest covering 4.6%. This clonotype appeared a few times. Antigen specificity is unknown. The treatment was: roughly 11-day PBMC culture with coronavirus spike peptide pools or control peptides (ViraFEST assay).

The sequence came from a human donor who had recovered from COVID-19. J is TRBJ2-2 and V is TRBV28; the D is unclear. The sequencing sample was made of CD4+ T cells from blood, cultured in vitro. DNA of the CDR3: TGTGCCAGCAGTAGACTCTCCGGGGAGCTGTTTTTT. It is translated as CASSRLSGELFF. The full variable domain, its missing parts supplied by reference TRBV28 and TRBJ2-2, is DVKVTQSSRYLVKRTGEKVFLECVQDMDHENMFWYRQDPGLGLRLIYFSYDVKMKEKGDIPEGYSVSREKKERFSLILESASTNQTSMYLCASSRLSGELFFGEGSRLTVL.